This T cell receptor (beta chain) was sequenced for a study of T-cell reconstitution after alpha-beta-depleted transplantation in children. With regard to this clonotype: Antigen specificity is unknown.

For TCRbeta, the library was prepared with unique molecular identifiers. TCRdb recomputed calls from the PCR reads with MiXCR, one row per CDR3 protein. This sample has under 750,000 distinct CDR3 sequences, with 23% found just once. From germline, CDR1 is MNHEY and CDR2 SMNVEV (reference sequence). Trimming pared 6 bases from V and 1 base from J, leaving 13 bases between. There are 15 residues in the CDR3. Findings and limits, study-wide: The study reportedly traced alpha-beta T cells about two months after transplant to several hundred expanded graft clones. One year post-transplant, T-cell counts and diversity were largely derived from T cells produced anew.

The genes are TRBV27 and TRBJ2-1; a possible D gene is TRBD1 (6 bases). The clonotype originates from a boy under two years old who had a stem cell transplant for acute myeloid leukemia, so the T cells may come from the graft donor. The sequencing used PBMCs, mostly from graft donor cells, collected 360 days after TCRalphabeta/CD19-depleted stem cell transplant. The chain's CDR3 is CASSQTGNSYNEQFF. In DNA form, the CDR3 reads TGTGCCAGCAGCCAAACAGGGAATTCCTACAATGAGCAGTTCTTC.